These 14 T cell receptor beta chains were all obtained from the same sample, sequenced in a study of blood T cell repertoires in COVID-19. The table came from immunoSEQ multiplex PCR; TCRdb's copy has only in-frame clones and leaves some out. Counted here are around 150,000 clones, over 85% occurring once; the ten biggest clones make up 15% to 20%. Sequenced sample: peripheral blood. All receptors derive from a man aged 55-75 years with active or convalescent COVID-19.

The chain couples TRBV28 to TRBJ2-2, with D uncertain. Germline V gene sequence: CDR1 MDHEN, CDR2 SYDVKM. V gave up 2 bases and J gave up 6 bases, with 10 bases separating them. The CDR3 loop spans 14 amino acids. The CDR3 nucleotides read TGTGCCAGCAGTTTAGGGCCTCCCCCCGGGGAGCTGTTTTTT. Protein: CASSLGPPPGELFF. The variable domain in full, completed from reference TRBV28 and TRBJ2-2, reads DVKVTQSSRYLVKRTGEKVFLECVQDMDHENMFWYRQDPGLGLRLIYFSYDVKMKEKGDIPEGYSVSREKKERFSLILESASTNQTSMYLCASSLGPPPGELFFGEGSRLTVL.

Written as DNA, the CDR3 is TGTGCCAGCAGTGAATTGGGGGCCTCTGGAAACACCATATATTTT. It encodes CASSELGASGNTIYF. The chain combines TRBV2 with TRBJ1-3, with a weak D call TRBD1 (6 bases). CDR1 is SNHLY, CDR2 FYNNEI, per germline. The V end was cut by 2 bases, the J end by 0 bases, with 8 bases between. The CDR3 covers 15 residues.

This chain uses TRBV6-1 with TRBJ2-4; 7 nucleotides agree with TRBD1. The junction had 4 bases not matched to a gene; V was cut back by 3 bases and J by 8 bases. The CDR3 loop spans 13 amino acids. Germline assignment: CDR1 MNHNS and CDR2 SASEGT. The CDR3 bases are TGTGCCAGCAGTGAGTACAGGGGTGACATTCAGTACTTC. As protein: CASSEYRGDIQYF.

V and J are TRBV18 and TRBJ1-4, with unresolved D. V shed 2 bases and J shed 3 bases, with 10 bases lying between them. This CDR3 region has 15 residues. Germline-derived CDR1 and CDR2 are KGHSH and LQKENI. CDR3 bases: TGTGCCAGCTCACCAGGAGGAGACTCTAATGAAAAACTGTTTTTT. The encoded protein is CASSPGGDSNEKLFF.

The chain links TRBV5-4 to TRBJ1-2; D possibly corresponds to TRBD1 (6 bases). V gave up 4 bases and J gave up 4 bases, with 14 bases separating them. In germline, CDR1 is SGHNT, CDR2 YYREEE (reference sequence). CDR3 length equals 14 residues. CDR3 loop: CASSRQDSVYGYTF. Written as DNA, the CDR3 is TGTGCCAGCAGCCGCCAGGACAGTGTCTATGGCTACACCTTC.

The gene calls are TRBV5-1 and TRBJ1-2, with D tentatively TRBD1 (5 bases). The V and J ends lost 2 bases and 2 bases respectively, with 10 bases between them. Germline V gene data show CDR1 as SGHRS and CDR2 as YFSETQ. The CDR3 is made up of 14 amino acids. CDR3 nucleotide sequence: TGCGCCAGCAGCTTCGGGGGACGGAACTATGGCTACACCTTC. As protein: CASSFGGRNYGYTF.

This clone was seen more than once but under ten times. This rearrangement joins TRBV11-1 to TRBJ2-5; 14 nucleotides line up with TRBD2. The V and J ends lost 5 bases and 1 base, in that order; junction bases with no gene match: 3. In germline, CDR1 is SGHAT, CDR2 FQDESV (reference sequence). CDR3 length equals 16 residues. The CDR3 is CASSRGLAGVQETQYF. DNA for the CDR3: TGTGCCAGCAGCCGGGGACTAGCGGGGGTCCAAGAGACCCAGTACTTC.

This clone was picked up a small number of times. V and J are TRBV19 and TRBJ1-1; D unclear. The ends were cut back, 9 bases at V and 5 bases at J, with 22 bases in the middle. The CDR3 is 15 residues long. CDR1 LNHDA and CDR2 SQIVND come from the germline V gene (reference sequence). The CDR3 DNA reads TGTGCCAGCACCACGCCCGGGTCACGGCCGACTGAAGCTTTCTTT. Its translation is CASTTPGSRPTEAFF.

The chain couples TRBV7-6 to TRBJ2-3; a possible D gene is TRBD2 (6 bases). Germline V gives CDR1 SGHVS, CDR2 FNYEAQ. The V end lost 0 bases, the J end lost 3 bases, and 10 bases lay between the germline ends. This CDR3 has 15 residues. For the CDR3, the DNA is TGTGCCAGCAGCTTAGCACTAGCAGAAACAGATACGCAGTATTTT. Translation gives CASSLALAETDTQYF.

The chain carries TRBV3-1 (or the pseudogene TRBV3-2) and TRBJ2-3; D call uncertain. The germline V gene has CDR1 LGHDT and CDR2 YNNKEL (reference sequence). The CDR3 runs 13 residues. V gave up 6 bases and J gave up 2 bases, with 9 bases separating them. The CDR3 loop reads CASSLSSTDTQYF. The DNA for the CDR3 is TGTGCCAGCAGTCTCTCTTCCACAGATACGCAGTATTTT.

The gene calls are TRBV12-1 and TRBJ2-2; the table's D call, TRBD2, has no DNA check behind it. TRBV12-1 is a documented pseudogene. This CDR3 has 15 amino acids. The CDR3 DNA follows: TGTGCCAGCAGCTCCTTTCGTATATACACCGGGGAGCTGTTTTTT. This translates into CASSSFRIYTGELFF.

V gene TRBV5-1 combines with J gene TRBJ2-2; the match to TRBD1 covers 8 bases. Germline V gives CDR1 SGHRS, CDR2 YFSETQ. CDR3 length: 16 amino acids. Trimming took 5 bases from V and 3 from J; bases not matched to a gene: 9. CDR3 loop: CASRLPGGADTGELFF. The CDR3 DNA follows: TGCGCCAGCAGACTTCCAGGGGGCGCAGACACCGGGGAGCTGTTTTTT.

The chain uses TRBV28 and TRBJ2-4; TRBD2 matches 9 bases. Looked up from germline, CDR1 is MDHEN and CDR2 is SYDVKM. This CDR3 comprises 15 residues. V was pared by 5 bases and J by 3 bases, with 5 bases of the junction left unmatched. For the CDR3, the DNA is TGTGCCAGCAGTACCTTAGCGGGAGTCAAAAACATTCAGTACTTC. Translated: CASSTLAGVKNIQYF. The whole variable domain, filled in from reference TRBV28 and TRBJ2-4, reads DVKVTQSSRYLVKRTGEKVFLECVQDMDHENMFWYRQDPGLGLRLIYFSYDVKMKEKGDIPEGYSVSREKKERFSLILESASTNQTSMYLCASSTLAGVKNIQYFGAGTRLSVL.

The rearrangement links TRBV11-2 to TRBJ2-2, with D maybe TRBD1 (6 bases). Germline lookup yields CDR1 SGHAT and CDR2 FQNNGV. The CDR3 is 19 residues long. Trimming left V 5 bases short and J 3 bases short, with 25 bases between. The CDR3 is CASSPISSRGVGDTGELFF. For the CDR3, the DNA is TGTGCCAGCAGCCCAATAAGTTCCAGGGGAGTGGGTGACACCGGGGAGCTGTTTTTT. The whole variable domain, filled in from reference TRBV11-2 and TRBJ2-2, reads EAGVAQSPRYKIIEKRQSVAFWCNPISGHATLYWYQQILGQGPKLLIQFQNNGVVDDSQLPKDRFSAERLKGVDSTLKIQPAKLEDSAVYLCASSPISSRGVGDTGELFFGEGSRLTVL.